This T cell receptor (beta chain) comes out of a study of T cell changes during pregnancy in multiple sclerosis. Data came from immunoSEQ multiplex PCR; TCRdb stores just in-frame clones and leaves some out. The data show around 71,000 clones, with roughly 94% seen just once and more than 1.2% held by the top ten. CDR1 is MNHNS and CDR2 is SASEGT in the germline V gene. The germline V and J ends were trimmed by 2 bases and 3 bases, with 12 bases remaining between them. The CDR3 is made up of 15 amino acids. The V call is TRBV6-1, the J call TRBJ2-3; tentatively, D is TRBD2 (7 bases). This sample comprised peripheral blood, obtained after pregnancy. The sequence came from a female donor with multiple sclerosis, enrolled in a pregnancy study. The CDR3 loop reads CASSEFAGATDTQYF. Here the CDR3 DNA reads TGTGCCAGCAGTGAATTTGCGGGGGCGACAGATACGCAGTATTTT.